A single TCR beta chain is shown here with its context. Germline loops: CDR1 SGDLS, CDR2 YYNGEE. This CDR3 comprises 16 residues. Between the trimmed V and J ends, which lost 4 bases and 9 bases, there was a span of 23 bases. These data belong to a study of blood T cell repertoires in COVID-19. On the study more broadly: Collection of acute and convalescent COVID-19 samples took place in the United States, Italy and Spain. The cDNA or gDNA used as material had been derived from T cells, B-cell-depleted T cells, or PBMCs.

Authors' methods: Reference gene primer amplification gave estimated nucleated cell counts. The method was immunoSEQ multiplex PCR; TCRdb's version includes in-frame clones alone and lacks a portion of them. V and J calls and clone size are as listed in that table; D and trimming were resolved from the DNA. The sample has about 270,000 clones; under 90% are singletons. This clonotype originated in a man over 45 with acute or convalescent COVID-19. Specimen: peripheral blood. The genes are TRBV9 and TRBJ2-1, with no clear D. CDR3 DNA: TGTGCCAGCAGCCCCATCGTGGCGGAAAAGACGGGTGAGCAGTTCTTC. Translating it yields CASSPIVAEKTGEQFF.